These 17 T cell receptor beta chains were all obtained from the same sample, sequenced in a study of neoadjuvant anti-PD-1 for oral cavity cancer. Time point indicated: after neoadjuvant nivolumab, at surgical resection. The data were produced by immunoSEQ multiplex PCR, yet TCRdb's version contains in-frame clones alone and is incomplete. The sample includes 35,000 to 50,000 clones, about three quarters of them seen just once. Sequenced here: PBMCs, sampled after nivolumab (anti-PD-1) treatment. These receptors were taken from a person aged 35-79 years with oral cavity squamous cell carcinoma.

The DNA of the CDR3 is TGTGCCAGCAGTTTCGGGGACAGGGTAATGTTATGCGACGGAAACACCATATATTTT. This translates into CASSFGDRVMLCDGNTIYF. The V call is TRBV27, the J call TRBJ1-3; 9 bases line up with TRBD1. CDR3 length equals 19 residues. V was pared by 3 bases and J by 4 bases, with 16 bases of the junction left unmatched. The germline V gene has CDR1 MNHEY and CDR2 SMNVEV (reference sequence).

The CDR3 loop is CSVASGEPGAPYF. The CDR3 coding sequence is TGCAGCGTTGCGTCCGGGGAGCCGGGGGCACCGTATTTT. The rearrangement uses TRBV29-1 and TRBJ2-3; the D gene could be TRBD1 or TRBD2 (6 bases each). The CDR3 has 13 amino acids. Germline CDR1 and CDR2: SQVTM and ANQGSEA. V lost 4 bases and J 14 bases, leaving 22 bases between the germline ends.

The rearrangement uses TRBV5-1 and TRBJ2-2; D unresolved. Germline V gene lookup returns CDR1 SGHRS and CDR2 YFSETQ. There are 11 residues in the CDR3. V was trimmed by 4 bases and J by 7 bases, leaving 5 bases between them. The CDR3 nucleotides read TGCGCCAGCAGCGCAGGCGGGGAGCTGTTTTTT. Protein sequence: CASSAGGELFF. The whole variable domain, filled in from reference TRBV5-1 and TRBJ2-2, reads KAGVTQTPRYLIKTRGQQVTLSCSPISGHRSVSWYQQTPGQGLQFLFEYFSETQRNKGNFPGRFSGRQFSNSRSEMNVSTLELGDSALYLCASSAGGELFFGEGSRLTVL.

This chain uses TRBV19 with TRBJ2-2; D unclear. V dropped 2 bases and J dropped 1 base, with 11 bases sitting between them. CDR3 length: 16 amino acids. Germline V gene lookup returns CDR1 LNHDA and CDR2 SQIVND (reference sequence). The CDR3 reads CASSIKNSQNTGELFF. The CDR3, as DNA: TGTGCCAGTAGTATAAAGAACAGCCAGAACACCGGGGAGCTGTTTTTT.

The CDR3 nucleotides read TGTGCCAGTAGTACTGTCTCGACTGACACCGGGGAGCTGTTTTTT. It translates to CASSTVSTDTGELFF. The chain is built from TRBV19 and TRBJ2-2; D ambiguous. Germline lookup yields CDR1 LNHDA and CDR2 SQIVND (reference sequence). Deletions cut 4 bases from V and 3 bases from J, with 12 bases between. CDR3 length: 15 amino acids.

This clone has more than one count but fewer than ten. The V gene is TRBV7-8, the J gene TRBJ2-1; D is perhaps TRBD2 (5 bases). The CDR3 has 15 amino acids. Germline assignment: CDR1 SGHVS and CDR2 FQNEAQ. V shed 5 bases and J shed 7 bases, with 18 bases lying between them. The CDR3 is CASSQRLGSDNEQFF. For the CDR3, the DNA is TGTGCCAGCAGCCAACGCTTGGGGAGCGATAATGAGCAGTTCTTC. Looking up the rest from reference TRBV7-8 and TRBJ2-1 gives the full variable domain: GAGVSQSPRYKVAKRGQDVALRCDPISGHVSLFWYQQALGQGPEFLTYFQNEAQLDKSGLPSDRFFAERPEGSVSTLKIQRTQQEDSAVYLCASSQRLGSDNEQFFGPGTRLTVL.

This chain connects TRBV5-6 to TRBJ1-1; TRBD1 might be the D (6 bases). V lost 3 bases and J lost 1, with 10 bases in between. This CDR3 spans 14 amino acids. CDR1 is SGHDT and CDR2 is YYEEEE in the germline V gene. The chain's CDR3 is CASSSGQPNTEAFF. CDR3 sequence (DNA): TGTGCCAGCAGCTCCGGACAGCCGAACACTGAAGCTTTCTTT.

The J gene is TRBJ1-6, the V gene TRBV27; no firm D call. V shed 5 bases and J shed 0 bases, with 17 bases lying between them. CDR3 length: 18 amino acids. Germline V lookup: CDR1 MNHEY, CDR2 SMNVEV (reference sequence). The CDR3 spells CASSLVGPQSSYNSPLHF. The DNA for the CDR3 is TGTGCCAGCAGTCTCGTGGGTCCACAGAGCTCCTATAATTCACCCCTCCACTTT.

This CDR3 is CASSPDTRSSYNSPLHF. The CDR3 nucleotides read TGTGCCAGTAGCCCCGATACGAGAAGCTCCTATAATTCACCCCTCCACTTT. The chain employs TRBV19 and TRBJ1-6; D is unclear. Germline lookup yields CDR1 LNHDA and CDR2 SQIVND (reference sequence). CDR3 length: 17 residues. Trimming took off 6 bases at V and 0 bases at J, with 15 bases between the two ends.

The chain couples TRBV29-1 to TRBJ1-2; D call uncertain. V was shortened by 7 bases and J by 8 bases, with 11 bases between the two germline ends. Per germline, CDR1 SQVTM and CDR2 ANQGSEA. The CDR3 totals 10 residues. Here the CDR3 reads CSAGTGGYTF. CDR3 nucleotides: TGCAGCGCGGGTACTGGAGGCTACACCTTC.

This clone was counted a few times. The CDR3 is CASSEARDRGSPLHF. CDR3 sequence (DNA): TGTGCCAGCAGTGAAGCCAGGGACAGGGGATCACCCCTCCACTTT. This sequence joins TRBV6-1 and TRBJ1-6, with 10 bases identical to TRBD1. Germline CDR1 MNHNS, CDR2 SASEGT. V shed 0 bases, J shed 10 bases, and the junction held 3 bases outside the gene matches. The CDR3 has 15 residues.

The V call is TRBV18, the J call TRBJ2-7, with TRBD1 matching over 8 bases. V lost 0 bases and J lost 7; bases outside the gene matches: 2. CDR1 KGHSH and CDR2 LQKENI come from the germline V gene. CDR3 length: 13 amino acids. CDR3: CASSPPGQEEQYF. The DNA for the CDR3 is TGTGCCAGCTCACCACCGGGACAGGAAGAGCAGTACTTC.

The V and J genes are TRBV5-5 and TRBJ2-3, with D possibly being TRBD2 (6 bases). The germline V gene has CDR1 SGHKS and CDR2 YYEKEE (reference sequence). Trimming stripped 4 bases from V and 4 bases from J, with 16 bases between. The CDR3 totals 15 residues. As DNA, the CDR3 is TGTGCCAGCAGCCCCACCCTAGCGACCCCAGATACGCAGTATTTT. It yields the protein CASSPTLATPDTQYF.

The chain combines TRBV9 with TRBJ2-5; possibly TRBD1 for D (6 bases). The length of the CDR3 is 16 residues. The germline CDR1 and CDR2 sequences are SGDLS and YYNGEE. Trimming removed 1 base from V and 5 bases from J, with 18 bases in between. The DNA for the CDR3 is TGTGCCAGCAGCGTATCCGGGACATCCGATCGGGAGACCCAGTACTTC. Translation: CASSVSGTSDRETQYF.

This clone was counted a few times. This sequence joins TRBV25-1 and TRBJ1-1; D is ambiguous. Deletions cut 4 bases from V and 2 bases from J, with 20 bases between. The CDR3 is 17 amino acids. CDR1 is MGHDK, CDR2 SYGVNS, per germline. The CDR3 DNA follows: TGTGCCAGCAGTGCCCCTCATCCGGGCCTAGTTAACACTGAAGCTTTCTTT. This gives the protein CASSAPHPGLVNTEAFF.

The chain employs TRBV6-5 and TRBJ1-2; D is perhaps TRBD1 (6 bases). Germline V lookup: CDR1 MNHEY, CDR2 SVGAGI. V lost 4 bases to trimming and J lost 7 bases, with 19 bases between them. The CDR3 contains 15 residues. The CDR3 DNA reads as TGTGCCAGCAGTTCGCCTCGGGACACCTCCCCTGGCTACACCTTC. This sequence encodes CASSSPRDTSPGYTF.

The chain links TRBV5-6 to TRBJ2-2; 13 positions agree with TRBD2. The CDR3 spans 15 residues. Germline V gene lookup returns CDR1 SGHDT and CDR2 YYEEEE. Trimming removed 2 bases from V and 6 bases from J; junction bases left unmatched: 1. CDR3 nucleotides: TGTGCCAGCAGCTTTGGGACTAGCGGGGCCGGGGAGCTGTTTTTT. This translates into CASSFGTSGAGELFF.